These T cell receptor beta chains were read from a single sample in a study of beta chain features in type 1 diabetes. The protocol was immunoSEQ multiplex PCR, while the TCRdb copy is restricted to in-frame clones and leaves out a portion. This sample carries about 900,000 clones, 17% of them seen once, and the ten largest clones take 0.02% to 0.03%. The sample comprised naive CD4+ T cells from blood. Source of these receptors: a woman aged 18-29 years in good health. The CDR3 runs from the conserved cysteine through the conserved F or W. A D gene is named only where the DNA matches it firmly. Part of the rows lack a size; the others show once, few, many or a class for expanded clones.

>TRBJ1-5|.|.|TRBV19
CASSGTRGQPQHF
TGTGCCAGTAGCGGGACCAGGGGACAGCCCCAGCATTTT
>TRBJ2-3|TRBD2|.|TRBV19
CASRPVAGSDTQYF
TGTGCCAGCCGACCGGTAGCGGGTTCAGATACGCAGTATTTT
>TRBJ2-1|.|.|TRBV11-1
CASSLLGPGRSNEQFF
TGTGCCAGCAGCTTATTGGGCCCCGGGCGGTCCAATGAGCAGTTCTTC
>TRBJ2-5|.|.|TRBV5-4
CASSIGGGETQYF
TGTGCCAGCAGCATAGGGGGGGGAGAGACCCAGTACTTC
>TRBJ1-5|TRBD1|.|TRBV2
CASTGQGGSQPQHF
TGTGCCAGCACGGGACAGGGAGGAAGTCAGCCCCAGCATTTT
>TRBJ2-1|TRBD2|few|TRBV9
CASSISGTSGSSSYNEQFF
TGTGCCAGCAGCATTTCCGGGACTAGCGGGAGTTCTTCCTACAATGAGCAGTTCTTC
>TRBJ1-1|.|.|TRBV7-2
CASSLDRAAFF
TGTGCCAGCAGCTTAGACAGGGCGGCTTTCTTT
>TRBJ2-1|.|.|TRBV10-2
CASSRGYNEQFF
TGCGCCAGCTCTCGCGGGTACAATGAGCAGTTCTTC
>TRBJ2-3|TRBD2|.|TRBV6-1
CASSVTSGSTDTQYF
TGTGCCAGCAGTGTTACTAGCGGCAGCACAGATACGCAGTATTTT
>TRBJ2-3|TRBD1|few|TRBV7-2
CASSLVWRTGGGSTDTQYF
TGTGCCAGCAGCTTAGTATGGAGGACAGGGGGCGGCAGCACAGATACGCAGTATTTT
>TRBJ2-2|.|few|TRBV11-2
CASSLVISNTGELFF
TGTGCCAGCAGCTTAGTTATCTCGAACACCGGGGAGCTGTTTTTT
>TRBJ2-7|.|.|TRBV7-9
CASSSTYEQYF
TGTGCCAGCAGCTCCACCTACGAGCAGTACTTC